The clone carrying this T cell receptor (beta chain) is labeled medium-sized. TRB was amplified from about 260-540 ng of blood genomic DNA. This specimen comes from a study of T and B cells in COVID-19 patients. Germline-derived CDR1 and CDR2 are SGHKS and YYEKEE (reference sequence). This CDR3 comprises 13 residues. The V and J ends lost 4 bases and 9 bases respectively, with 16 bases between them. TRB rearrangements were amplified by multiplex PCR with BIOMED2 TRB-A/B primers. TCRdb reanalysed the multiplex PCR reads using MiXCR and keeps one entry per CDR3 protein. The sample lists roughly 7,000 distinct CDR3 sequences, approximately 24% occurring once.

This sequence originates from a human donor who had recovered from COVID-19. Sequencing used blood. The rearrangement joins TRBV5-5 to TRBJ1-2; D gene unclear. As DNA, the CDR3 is TGTGCCAGCAGCGCACCGGGAGTACTCCGCTACACCTTC. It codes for CASSAPGVLRYTF.